These 29 T cell receptor beta chains were all obtained from the same sample, sequenced in a study of molecular identifiers for immune sequencing clone quantification (dated by TCRdb to about 2018). Library preparation was by PCR. Sequencing was performed on an Illumina HiSeq 4000. The public reads were run again by TCRdb, first through fastp at Q25 and then through MiXCR, and only productive beta chains were kept. Each record represents a unique CDR3 protein, reported with the most common genes and DNA among its rows. For this sample the table gives tens of thousands of distinct CDR3 sequences, of which 15% to 20% were detected only once. The ten largest account for approximately 1.5% of the sample. The sample was naive CD8+ T cells from blood, with Jurkat cell RNA spiked in. The cell subset or site label corresponds to: FACS-sorted CD8+CD4-CCR7+CD45RA+ naive T cells. These receptors were collected from a human donor in good health. Some libraries in this study had Jurkat cell RNA spiked in.

This clonotype was found many times. This rearrangement joins TRBV7-9 to TRBJ2-5, with 10 bases that match TRBD2. Losses at the gene ends were 5 bases for V and 2 bases for J; bases not matched to a gene: 11. This CDR3 is built from 17 residues. The germline V gene has CDR1 SEHNR and CDR2 FQNEAQ (reference sequence). The CDR3 nucleotides read TGTGCCAGCAGCCGGAAGACTAGCGGGCCCTTGCAAGAGACCCAGTACTTC. It yields the protein CASSRKTSGPLQETQYF.

This clonotype came up many times. The chain uses TRBV27 and TRBJ2-7, with 9 positions matching TRBD2. In germline, CDR1 is MNHEY, CDR2 SMNVEV (reference sequence). Trimming took 4 bases from V and 2 from J; bases not matched to a gene: 9. This CDR3 spans 16 amino acids. In nucleotides, the CDR3 is TGTGCCAGCAGTTCCCTGATGAGCGGGAGGCCCTACGAGCAGTACTTC. This encodes CASSSLMSGRPYEQYF.

About this clonotype: A much bigger clone sits one base away, suggesting this may be a read error. The rearrangement joins TRBV27 to TRBJ2-7, with a possible D match to TRBD1 (6 bases). The CDR3 has 14 amino acids. The germline V gene has CDR1 MNHEY and CDR2 SMNVEV (reference sequence). The CDR3 spells CASGLRGHTYEQYF. CDR3 coding DNA: TGTGCCAGCGGTTTACGGGGACATACCTACGAGCAGTACTTC.

Regarding this clonotype: Being one base from a much bigger clone, this may be a read error. The chain has TRBV7-2 and TRBJ2-7; D might be TRBD2 (7 bases). The germline CDR1 and CDR2 sequences are SGHTA and FQGNSA. This CDR3 contains 15 residues. The CDR3 loop reads CAGSWAGGLSYEQYF. The CDR3 nucleotides are TGTGCCGGCAGCTGGGCCGGGGGGCTATCCTACGAGCAGTACTTC.

In its sample, this clonotype was seen many times. V gene TRBV4-2 combines with J gene TRBJ1-1; TRBD1 matches 9 bases. The ends lost 4 bases at V and 7 bases at J; junction bases unmatched: 13. Germline V lookup: CDR1 LGHNA, CDR2 YNFKEQ. CDR3 length: 16 amino acids. DNA for the CDR3: TGTGCCAGCAGCCGAATACCTACAGGGGGCTTTGATGAAGCTTTCTTT. This translates into CASSRIPTGGFDEAFF.

Many counts were recorded for this clonotype. The chain couples TRBV4-3 to TRBJ2-5; 7 bases line up with TRBD2. The CDR3 loop spans 17 amino acids. Looked up from germline, CDR1 is LGHNA and CDR2 is YSLEER. V dropped 7 bases and J dropped 4; count of bases not matched to a gene: 18. CDR3 amino acids: CASNLGLDTTLRETQYF. Written as DNA, the CDR3 is TGCGCCAGCAACCTAGGACTAGATACCACCCTACGAGAGACCCAGTACTTC.

Comments on this clonotype: This could be a read error, since a much larger clone is one nucleotide away. V and J are TRBV27 and TRBJ2-2, with D possibly matching TRBD2 (7 bases). The CDR3 totals 14 residues. Germline V lookup: CDR1 MNHEY, CDR2 SMNVEV (reference sequence). The CDR3 reads CATESGTNTGGLFF. CDR3 in DNA: TGTGCCACTGAGAGCGGGACAAACACCGGGGGGCTGTTTTTT.

This chain connects TRBV2 to TRBJ2-2, with TRBD2 matching over 7 bases. The V segment lost 0 bases and the J segment 5 bases; nucleotides outside the gene matches: 9. The length of the CDR3 is 17 residues. Looked up from germline, CDR1 is SNHLY and CDR2 is FYNNEI. The chain's CDR3 is CASSEARLALRTGELFF. For the CDR3, the DNA is TGTGCCAGCAGTGAAGCCCGACTAGCACTACGGACCGGGGAGCTGTTTTTT.

Many counts were recorded for this clonotype. This sequence joins TRBV7-9 and TRBJ2-1; TRBD2 matches at 10 bases. CDR1 and CDR2 from the germline V gene are SEHNR and FQNEAQ (reference sequence). The CDR3 sequence is 17 residues long. With 4 bases clipped from V and 1 base from J, the junction kept 7 bases outside the gene matches. CDR3 DNA: TGTGCCAGCAGCTCCATTGAGGGACTAGCGTCCTACAATGAGCAGTTCTTC. Translating gives CASSSIEGLASYNEQFF.

This clonotype has a count of ten or more. The chain links TRBV7-9 to TRBJ2-7; 8 nucleotides align to TRBD1. Trimming cost V 5 bases and J 5 bases; bases outside gene matches: 8. This CDR3 has 14 residues. Germline CDR1 and CDR2: SEHNR and FQNEAQ (reference sequence). The CDR3 loop is CASSPQDRDHEQYF. The CDR3 bases are TGTGCCAGCAGCCCGCAGGACAGGGATCACGAGCAGTACTTC.

This clonotype was recorded many times. The chain recombines TRBV4-1 with TRBJ2-1; perhaps TRBD1 as D (5 bases). V shed 0 bases and J shed 9 bases, with 6 bases lying between them. The germline CDR1 and CDR2 sequences are MGHRA and YSYEKL. The CDR3 covers 12 residues. In DNA form, the CDR3 reads TGCGCCAGCAGCCAAGAAAGGGGTGAGCAGTTCTTC. Amino acids: CASSQERGEQFF.

In its sample, this clonotype was seen a few times. This may be a read error, as it is one base from a much larger clone. The chain combines TRBV14 with TRBJ2-1; 8 bases line up with TRBD2. Germline V CDR1 and CDR2: SGHDN, FVKESK. CDR3 length equals 15 residues. The CDR3 coding sequence is TGTGCCAGCGGCCAACCGGGAGGGCCGGGGAATGAGCAGTTCTTC. Its translation is CASGQPGGPGNEQFF.

This clonotype was observed at least ten times. The V and J genes are TRBV3-1 and TRBJ2-3; D is possibly TRBD2 (5 bases). Trimming shortened V by 1 base and J by 6 bases, and 11 bases separated the two germline ends. There are 14 residues in the CDR3. CDR1 is LGHDT, CDR2 YNNKEL, per germline (reference sequence). The CDR3 DNA reads TGTGCCAGCAGCCAAGGCTGGGGAGCTGATACGCAGTATTTT. It translates to CASSQGWGADTQYF.

This clonotype was recorded many times. The V call is TRBV19, the J call TRBJ2-7, with D unresolved. Trimming removed 1 base from V and 6 bases from J, with 10 bases in between. The germline CDR1 and CDR2 sequences are LNHDA and SQIVND (reference sequence). This CDR3 is 13 amino acids long. The CDR3 DNA sequence: TGTGCCAGTAGTATAGTAGCTGTGGGCGAGCAGTACTTC. This sequence encodes CASSIVAVGEQYF.

On this clonotype: A much bigger clone sits one base away, suggesting this may be a read error. The rearrangement links TRBV7-3 to TRBJ2-3; 10 bases agree with TRBD2. The V segment lost 5 bases and the J segment 3 bases; nucleotides outside the gene matches: 11. CDR1 is SGHTA, CDR2 FQGTGA, per germline. The CDR3 is 17 amino acids. The CDR3 bases are TGTGCCAGCAGCGCTTCCCCCCTAGCGGGAGTAACAGATACGCAGTATTTT. This translates into CASSASPLAGVTDTQYF.

The chain links TRBV29-1 to TRBJ2-1, with 7 bases that match TRBD2. After removal of 3 bases from V and 8 bases from J, the junction contained 16 bases not matched to a gene. CDR3 length: 16 residues. The germline V gene has CDR1 SQVTM and CDR2 ANQGSEA. CDR3: CSVDGLAGTNLDEQFF. The CDR3 region has the DNA TGCAGCGTTGATGGGCTGGCCGGGACTAACCTCGATGAGCAGTTCTTC.

Here the CDR3 reads CARLWGGSYNEQFF. CDR3 sequence (DNA): TGTGCCCGCCTATGGGGCGGGTCCTACAATGAGCAGTTCTTC. V gene TRBV27 combines with J gene TRBJ2-1; D is perhaps TRBD1 or TRBD2 (5 bases each). V lost 11 bases to trimming and J lost 1 base, with 15 bases between them. This CDR3 has 14 residues. Germline V gene data show CDR1 as MNHEY and CDR2 as SMNVEV (reference sequence).

This clonotype was picked up many times. The chain uses TRBV27 and TRBJ2-7; 7 bases map to TRBD2. The CDR3 has 14 residues. Germline CDR1 MNHEY, CDR2 SMNVEV (reference sequence). Unmatched junction bases numbered 4, after V lost 1 base and J lost 4 bases. The CDR3 region has the DNA TGTGCCAGCAGTTTATGGGGGGGGAGGTACGAGCAGTACTTC. Translated: CASSLWGGRYEQYF.

The chain is built from TRBV19 and TRBJ2-2, with D uncertain. This CDR3 has 15 residues. The V gene's germline CDR1 is LNHDA and CDR2 SQIVND (reference sequence). V lost 6 bases to trimming and J lost 5 bases, with 16 bases between them. The DNA of the CDR3 is TGTGCCAGTAGGGCCTTCCCCGTGGGGACCGGGGAGCTGTTTTTT. It specifies CASRAFPVGTGELFF.

Remarks on this clonotype: A much larger clone differs by one base, so this may be a read error. V gene TRBV15 combines with J gene TRBJ2-7; D ambiguous. Germline CDR1 reads LNHNV; CDR2 reads YYDKDF (reference sequence). This CDR3 has 16 residues. Deletions cut 8 bases from V and 5 bases from J, with 25 bases between. The chain's CDR3 is CATSTIPGIGLHEQYF. As DNA, the CDR3 is TGTGCCACCTCGACCATTCCGGGCATAGGGTTACACGAGCAGTACTTC. The full variable domain, with the rest looked up from reference TRBV15 and TRBJ2-7, is DAMVIQNPRYQVTQFGKPVTLSCSQTLNHNVMYWYQQKSSQAPKLLFHYYDKDFNNEADTPDNFQSRRPNTSFCFLDIRSPGLGDTAMYLCATSTIPGIGLHEQYFGPGTRLTVT.

Only a few counts were recorded for this clonotype. The CDR3 spells CASSMDSMALTTIVQPQHF. The CDR3 bases are TGTGCCAGTAGTATGGACTCGATGGCACTAACCACGATTGTGCAGCCCCAGCATTTT. V usage is TRBV19 and J usage is TRBJ1-5; D not resolved. The germline V gene has CDR1 LNHDA and CDR2 SQIVND (reference sequence). V was clipped by 3 bases and J by 7 bases, with 28 bases between them. The CDR3 has 19 residues.

This clonotype was counted ten times or more. The V call is TRBV19, the J call TRBJ2-2, with TRBD2 as a possible D gene (5 bases). The CDR3 contains 14 residues. V lost 7 bases to trimming and J lost 7 bases, with 16 bases between them. Germline V gene sequence: CDR1 LNHDA, CDR2 SQIVND (reference sequence). CDR3 sequence: CASTPSRLIGELFF. The CDR3 DNA sequence: TGTGCCAGTACCCCTAGCAGGCTTATCGGGGAGCTGTTTTTT.

Only a few counts were recorded for this clonotype. This chain links TRBV2 with TRBJ2-5; 12 bases match TRBD2. With V trimmed by 7 bases and J by 3 bases, 9 bases remained unmatched. The germline gives CDR1 SNHLY, CDR2 FYNNEI. This CDR3 has 16 residues. The CDR3 nucleotides are TGTGCCAGCACCCTAGCGGGAGGGATGATGGAAGAGACCCAGTACTTC. This translates into CASTLAGGMMEETQYF.

Ten or more counts support this clonotype. The V call is TRBV7-9, the J call TRBJ2-7; D is unresolved. Deletions cut 8 bases from V and 5 bases from J, with 16 bases between. The CDR3 length is 13 residues. Per the germline V gene, CDR1 is SEHNR and CDR2 is FQNEAQ (reference sequence). This CDR3 reads CASLAPFGNEQYF. In nucleotides, the CDR3 is TGTGCCAGCCTGGCCCCTTTTGGAAACGAGCAGTACTTC.

This clonotype was counted many times. The CDR3 spells CASSLLAGVLTGELFF. The CDR3 DNA follows: TGTGCCAGCAGCTTACTAGCGGGAGTGTTGACCGGGGAGCTGTTTTTT. The gene calls are TRBV13 and TRBJ2-2, with TRBD2 matching 10 bases. The J segment lost 5 bases and the V segment lost 2 bases, leaving 5 bases of the junction unmatched. The germline V gene encodes CDR1 PRHDT and CDR2 FYEKMQ (reference sequence). This CDR3 contains 16 residues.

With regard to this clonotype: A much larger clone lies one base from this, so it may be a read error. V gene TRBV12-3 or TRBV12-4 combines with J gene TRBJ1-1; the D gene is possibly TRBD1 (6 bases). This CDR3 comprises 16 residues. CDR3 protein: CASSPTPPSRGTEASF. The CDR3, as DNA: TGTGCCAGCAGTCCAACGCCACCATCCAGGGGAACTGAAGCTTCCTTT.

This clonotype was detected many times. The V gene is TRBV7-8, the J gene TRBJ1-5, with a possible D match to TRBD1 (6 bases). Trimming took 1 base from V and 3 from J, leaving 16 bases between them. Per the germline V gene, CDR1 is SGHVS and CDR2 is FQNEAQ. The CDR3 contains 17 residues. The DNA for the CDR3 is TGTGCCAGCAGCTTAGTTGGGGGAAGGGGGTACAATCAGCCCCAGCATTTT. Protein: CASSLVGGRGYNQPQHF.

This clonotype was recorded a few times. A much larger clone sits a single nucleotide away, making a read error possible. The gene calls are TRBV5-1 and TRBJ2-1, with D possibly TRBD2 on 6 matching bases. V lost 3 bases and J 9 bases, leaving 22 bases between the germline ends. The CDR3 runs 16 residues. Germline CDR1 reads SGHRS; CDR2 reads YFSETQ. As DNA, the CDR3 is TGCGCCAGCAGCTCCCCTGGGGGGACTCCGATAGTTGAGCAGTTCTTC. Translated, it gives CASSSPGGTPIVEQFF.

This clonotype was seen at least ten times. The chain carries TRBV27 and TRBJ2-3; perhaps TRBD2 as D (6 bases). V dropped 1 base and J dropped 7 bases, with 15 bases sitting between them. Germline CDR1 is MNHEY and CDR2 is SMNVEV (reference sequence). CDR3 length equals 15 residues. CDR3 residues: CASSLYPSGGNTQYF. DNA for the CDR3: TGTGCCAGCAGTTTATACCCAAGTGGGGGGAATACGCAGTATTTT.